What follows are 5 T cell receptor beta chains derived from one specimen sequenced in a study of blood T cells in healthy people across ages. Then a second PCR, running roughly 6 to 11 cycles, was carried out with a sample-barcoded 5' primer and a J-beta primer mix. TCRdb recomputed calls from the 5' RACE reads with MiXCR, one row per CDR3 protein. The sample lists about 800,000 distinct CDR3 sequences, just under 25% occurring once. The sample also formed part of further work on T cells of mothers and their children.

Sequenced: blood. The receptors stem from a boy aged 5-17 years in good health.

V usage is TRBV20-1 and J usage is TRBJ2-5; TRBD2 is a possible D gene (5 bases). V was cut by 6 bases and J by 5 bases, with 19 bases left in between. Germline V lookup: CDR1 DFQATT, CDR2 SNEGSKA (reference sequence). The CDR3 runs 14 residues. CDR3 amino acids: CSASLTTTGETQYF. Written as DNA, the CDR3 is TGCAGTGCCTCACTGACTACAACTGGGGAGACCCAGTACTTC.

This clonotype has only a few counts. The V and J genes are TRBV10-3 and TRBJ2-3; tentatively, D is TRBD1 (5 bases). V lost 5 bases and J 6 bases, leaving 9 bases between the germline ends. Germline lookup yields CDR1 ENHRY and CDR2 SYGVKD. The length of the CDR3 is 12 residues. The CDR3 DNA follows: TGTGCCATCAGTCAGGGTCACGATACGCAGTATTTT. This translates into CAISQGHDTQYF.

This clonotype was detected a few times. This chain uses TRBV9 with TRBJ1-2, with a tentative D call TRBD1 (5 bases). Germline V CDR1 and CDR2: SGDLS, YYNGEE. Trimming removed 4 bases from V and 7 bases from J, with 17 bases in between. The CDR3 runs to 14 residues. CDR3 loop: CASSPLVGGGGYTF. The CDR3 DNA sequence: TGTGCCAGCAGCCCCCTAGTAGGCGGGGGTGGCTACACCTTC.

The chain employs TRBV18 and TRBJ1-4; D is perhaps TRBD1 (5 bases). The CDR3 is 17 amino acids. Per germline, CDR1 KGHSH and CDR2 LQKENI. V was cut by 6 bases and J by 0 bases, with 17 bases left in between. In nucleotides, the CDR3 is TGTGCCAGCTCTCTCATTGAGGGGCCAACAACTAATGAAAAACTGTTTTTT. Translating gives CASSLIEGPTTNEKLFF.

This clonotype was observed a handful of times. The rearrangement joins TRBV18 to TRBJ2-5, with D possibly being TRBD2 (6 bases). Germline assignment: CDR1 KGHSH and CDR2 LQKENI. This CDR3 contains 14 residues. Trimming removed 4 bases from V and 1 base from J, with 10 bases in between. This CDR3 reads CASSRGAGQETQYF. CDR3 nucleotides: TGTGCCAGCTCACGCGGGGCAGGCCAAGAGACCCAGTACTTC.